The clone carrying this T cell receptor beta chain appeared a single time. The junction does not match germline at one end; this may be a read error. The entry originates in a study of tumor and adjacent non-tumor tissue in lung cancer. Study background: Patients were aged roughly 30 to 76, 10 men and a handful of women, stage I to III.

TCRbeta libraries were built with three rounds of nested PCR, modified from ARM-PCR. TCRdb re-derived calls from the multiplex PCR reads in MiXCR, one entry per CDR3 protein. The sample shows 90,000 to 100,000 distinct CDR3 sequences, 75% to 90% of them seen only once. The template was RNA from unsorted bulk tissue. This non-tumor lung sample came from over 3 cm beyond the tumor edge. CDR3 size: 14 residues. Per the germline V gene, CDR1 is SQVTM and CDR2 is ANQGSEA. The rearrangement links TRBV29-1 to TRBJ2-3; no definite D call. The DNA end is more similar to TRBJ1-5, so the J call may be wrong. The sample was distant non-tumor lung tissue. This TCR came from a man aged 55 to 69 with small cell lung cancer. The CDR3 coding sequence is TGTAGCGTAGATAAGGGTCCCCGCACAGATACGCAGCATTTT. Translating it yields CSVDKGPRTDTQHF.